This T cell receptor beta chain was sequenced during a study of TIL therapy for anti-PD-1-resistant metastatic lung cancer. Across the whole study: Tumors carried a median roughly 1.5 non-synonymous mutations per megabase. Study-level points and caveats: The baseline peripheral repertoire was partially replaced by infused TIL clonotypes that later decayed.

The sample's time point: pre-treatment sample, taken before nivolumab and TIL therapy. Germline V gives CDR1 SQVTM, CDR2 ANQGSEA. The CDR3 spans 14 residues. The V gene lost 0 bases and the J gene lost 3 bases, with 12 bases spanning the gap. The immunoSEQ assay was v3. Method: immunoSEQ multiplex PCR; TCRdb's copy keeps in-frame clones and lacks some. The sample lists tens of thousands of clones, around 67% occurring once. Details on this clone: Its cognate antigen is unknown.

Sequencing used blood, obtained at baseline. This rearrangement joins TRBV29-1 to TRBJ2-7; D tentatively reads TRBD1 or TRBD2 (5 bases each). The sequence was obtained from a person aged 25 to 79 with non-small cell lung cancer. CDR3 nucleotide sequence: TGCAGCGTTGAAGATCAAGGGACGGGCTACGAGCAGTACTTC. Translation gives CSVEDQGTGYEQYF.